These 23 T cell receptor beta chains originate from one sample sequenced in a study of early T cells in non-severe SARS-CoV-2 infection. TCRdb re-analysed the 5' RACE reads in MiXCR, keeping a single row per CDR3 protein. The data hold 74,000 or so distinct CDR3 sequences, with more than 10% observed a single time. Specimen: whole blood. Source of these receptors: an adult who was a healthcare worker with PCR-confirmed SARS-CoV-2 infection or an uninfected control (not recorded which).

The table lists this clonotype with many counts. The chain is built from TRBV6-2 or TRBV6-3 and TRBJ2-7, with 10 nucleotides matching TRBD2. Germline CDR1 MNHEY, CDR2 SVGEGT. Germline trimming cut 5 bases from V and 1 base from J; bases unmatched to any gene: 5. This CDR3 contains 15 residues. CDR3 DNA: TGTGCCAGCAGTGTAGCGGGAGGACCTTCCTACGAGCAGTACTTC. Its translation is CASSVAGGPSYEQYF.

This clonotype has only a few counts. The chain joins TRBV24-1 to TRBJ2-3; possibly TRBD1 for D (5 bases). This CDR3 has 16 residues. CDR1 is KGHDR and CDR2 is SFDVKD in the germline V gene. V was clipped by 4 bases and J by 1 base, with 14 bases between them. As DNA, the CDR3 is TGTGCCACCAGTGACAAACAGGATTATGGCACAGATACGCAGTATTTT. Translating it yields CATSDKQDYGTDTQYF.

This clonotype was seen more than once but under ten times. The chain employs TRBV7-8 and TRBJ2-3, with D uncertain. The V gene's germline CDR1 is SGHVS and CDR2 FQNEAQ. This CDR3 has 15 residues. V lost 1 base to trimming and J lost 8 bases, with 16 bases between them. The CDR3 DNA reads TGTGCCAGCAGCTTAGGTGCTCTCGCCCCCAGTACGCAGTATTTT. It is translated as CASSLGALAPSTQYF.

This chain uses TRBV2 with TRBJ2-3, with 12 bases fitting TRBD2. The CDR3 has 15 residues. J was trimmed by 5 bases and V by 5 bases; bases with no gene match: 5. Germline CDR1 reads SNHLY; CDR2 reads FYNNEI. The CDR3 DNA reads as TGTGCCAGCAGTAACAGACTAGCGGGGGAAGATACGCAGTATTTT. The encoded protein is CASSNRLAGEDTQYF.

This clonotype was seen a few times. The chain employs TRBV5-1 and TRBJ1-1; D not resolved. Trimming took 4 bases from V and 3 from J, leaving 13 bases between them. The CDR3 loop spans 14 amino acids. The germline V gene has CDR1 SGHRS and CDR2 YFSETQ. The chain's CDR3 is CASSPSSEHTEAFF. As DNA, the CDR3 is TGCGCCAGCAGCCCATCGAGTGAGCACACTGAAGCTTTCTTT.

The V gene is TRBV7-2, the J gene TRBJ2-7, with 8 bases that match TRBD2. V was clipped by 5 bases and J by 3 bases; unmatched bases: 9. Germline CDR1 and CDR2: SGHTA and FQGNSA. This CDR3 has 15 amino acids. Here the CDR3 reads CASSTGGTSLYEQYF. In DNA, the CDR3 is TGTGCCAGCAGCACGGGGGGGACTAGTCTCTACGAGCAGTACTTC.

The rearrangement uses TRBV28 and TRBJ2-1; 7 positions match TRBD2. Per germline, CDR1 MDHEN and CDR2 SYDVKM. The CDR3 totals 15 residues. The V gene end was trimmed by 3 bases and the J gene end by 7 bases; junction bases not matched to a gene: 9. CDR3 nucleotides: TGTGCCAGCAGTTTGGGATTTGCGGGAGAAAATGAGCAGTTCTTC. Residues: CASSLGFAGENEQFF.

Many counts were recorded for this clonotype. The V and J genes are TRBV4-2 and TRBJ2-1; D is possibly TRBD1 or TRBD2 (6 bases each). The CDR3 has 16 residues. V shed 8 bases and J shed 0 bases, with 17 bases lying between them. Germline CDR1 and CDR2: LGHNA and YNFKEQ. The CDR3 nucleotides read TGTGCCAGCGGAAAAGGAGGGGGAAGCTCCTACAATGAGCAGTTCTTC. Protein sequence: CASGKGGGSSYNEQFF.

This clonotype appeared many times. The V call is TRBV30, the J call TRBJ1-1, with a weak D call TRBD1 (6 bases). Trimming cost V 2 bases and J 1 base, with 14 bases left between them. This CDR3 is 15 amino acids long. CDR1 and CDR2 (germline): GTSNPN, SVGIG (reference sequence). CDR3 sequence reads: CAWSYGGQRNTEAFF. DNA for the CDR3: TGTGCCTGGAGTTACGGCGGACAGAGGAACACTGAAGCTTTCTTT.

V usage is TRBV20-1 and J usage is TRBJ2-2; tentatively, D is TRBD1 (6 bases). Trimming left V 6 bases short and J 5 bases short, with 16 bases between. The CDR3 runs 14 residues. The germline gives CDR1 DFQATT, CDR2 SNEGSKA (reference sequence). The CDR3 bases are TGCAGTGCCCTGCCAGGGGTGGAGACCGGGGAGCTGTTTTTT. Its protein product is CSALPGVETGELFF.

The chain is built from TRBV5-1 and TRBJ2-1; D is perhaps TRBD1 (6 bases). The CDR3 is 14 amino acids. The germline V and J ends were trimmed by 4 bases and 9 bases, with 17 bases remaining between them. Per the germline V gene, CDR1 is SGHRS and CDR2 is YFSETQ. CDR3 in DNA: TGCGCCAGCAGCCAGACACAGGGAGTGGGTGAGCAGTTCTTC. Its protein product is CASSQTQGVGEQFF.

The chain recombines TRBV6-2 or TRBV6-3 with TRBJ2-3, with D perhaps TRBD2 (5 bases). CDR3 length: 13 amino acids. Germline loops: CDR1 MNHEY, CDR2 SVGEGT. Between the trimmed V and J ends, which lost 6 bases and 10 bases, there was a span of 17 bases. In DNA, the CDR3 is TGTGCCAGCAGCCCACCTAGCACCGGCGCGCAGTATTTT. Protein sequence: CASSPPSTGAQYF.

This clonotype was picked up many times. V is TRBV28 and J is TRBJ1-3; tentative D call: TRBD1 (6 bases). CDR3 length: 14 amino acids. The germline V gene has CDR1 MDHEN and CDR2 SYDVKM. Trimming left V 5 bases short and J 3 bases short, with 11 bases between. The CDR3 here is CASSGRGNGNTIYF. CDR3 DNA: TGTGCCAGCAGTGGAAGGGGGAATGGAAACACCATATATTTT.

This clonotype was counted at least ten times. This chain uses TRBV29-1 with TRBJ2-1, with 8 bases that match TRBD2. The V and J ends lost 3 bases and 10 bases, in that order; junction bases with no gene match: 11. CDR3 length: 14 amino acids. Per the germline V gene, CDR1 is SQVTM and CDR2 is ANQGSEA. CDR3 region: CSVESGRAGTEQFF. The CDR3 DNA reads TGCAGCGTTGAGAGCGGGAGAGCGGGGACAGAGCAGTTCTTC.

This clonotype has a handful of counts. This rearrangement joins TRBV11-3 to TRBJ2-5; the D is unclear. This CDR3 has 13 residues. The germline gives CDR1 SGHNT, CDR2 YENEEA. Trimming removed 0 bases from V and 5 bases from J, with 7 bases in between. CDR3 coding DNA: TGTGCCAGCAGCTTAGAGTTCGGGGAGACCCAGTACTTC. This encodes CASSLEFGETQYF.

This clonotype was seen many times. The V gene is TRBV20-1, the J gene TRBJ2-7; D ambiguous. This CDR3 has 13 residues. Trimming took 3 bases from V and 2 from J, leaving 11 bases between them. Germline lookup yields CDR1 DFQATT and CDR2 SNEGSKA (reference sequence). CDR3 protein: CSASMSDPYEQYF. The CDR3 DNA sequence: TGCAGTGCTAGTATGAGTGACCCCTACGAGCAGTACTTC.

The chain carries TRBV3-1 and TRBJ2-1; no firm D call. V gave up 1 base and J gave up 8 bases, with 6 bases separating them. CDR1 is LGHDT, CDR2 YNNKEL, per germline (reference sequence). The CDR3 length is 12 residues. The CDR3 sequence: CASSQGLHEQFF. DNA of the CDR3: TGTGCCAGCAGCCAAGGTCTACATGAGCAGTTCTTC.

In its sample, this clonotype was seen many times. V gene TRBV6-2 or TRBV6-3 combines with J gene TRBJ2-2, with TRBD1 matching over 9 bases. The CDR3 has 17 amino acids. Trimming took 2 bases from V and 2 from J; bases not matched to a gene: 6. Germline CDR1 is MNHEY and CDR2 is SVGEGT. CDR3 DNA sequence: TGTGCCAGCAGTTACCTTCGGACAGGGGTTAACACCGGGGAGCTGTTTTTT. Encoded protein: CASSYLRTGVNTGELFF.

This chain connects TRBV29-1 to TRBJ2-2; D is uncertain. The V gene's germline CDR1 is SQVTM and CDR2 ANQGSEA. This CDR3 region has 15 residues. V shed 2 bases and J shed 0 bases, with 10 bases lying between them. CDR3 protein: CSVEFTETNTGELFF. The CDR3 DNA follows: TGCAGCGTTGAATTTACGGAAACGAACACCGGGGAGCTGTTTTTT.

This clonotype was seen many times. The rearrangement links TRBV5-1 to TRBJ1-1; no reliable D call. This CDR3 contains 16 residues. Trimming left V 1 base short and J 1 base short, with 14 bases between. From germline, CDR1 is SGHRS and CDR2 YFSETQ. The CDR3 sequence is CASSLTTETSNTEAFF. The CDR3 bases are TGCGCCAGCAGCTTGACCACAGAGACCTCGAACACTGAAGCTTTCTTT.

The chain carries TRBV29-1 and TRBJ1-1; 7 bases align to TRBD1. V shed 1 base and J 8 bases; nucleotides not matched to a gene: 4. Germline loops: CDR1 SQVTM, CDR2 ANQGSEA. This CDR3 comprises 12 residues. Here the CDR3 reads CSVEGTGVEAFF. In DNA form, the CDR3 reads TGCAGCGTTGAAGGAACAGGGGTAGAAGCTTTCTTT.

This clonotype was seen ten or more times. V is TRBV7-6 and J is TRBJ2-2, with D unresolved. The germline gives CDR1 SGHVS, CDR2 FNYEAQ. Trimming pared 4 bases from V and 4 bases from J, leaving 1 base between. This CDR3 is built from 11 residues. The CDR3 is CASSSTGELFF. CDR3 in DNA: TGTGCCAGCAGCTCCACCGGGGAGCTGTTTTTT.

This clonotype showed up just a few times. The genes are TRBV7-8 and TRBJ2-7; tentatively, D is TRBD2 (6 bases). Trimming removed 1 base from V and 4 bases from J, with 11 bases in between. The CDR3 consists of 14 residues. CDR1 is SGHVS, CDR2 FQNEAQ, per germline. CDR3 nucleotides: TGTGCCAGCAGCTTAGTCACGGGAGCATACGAGCAGTACTTC. It specifies CASSLVTGAYEQYF.